This TCR beta chain emerged from a study of blood T cell repertoires in COVID-19. The repertoire was sequenced with immunoSEQ multiplex PCR; TCRdb's copy has only in-frame clones and lacks some. The sample has around 110,000 clones; around nine tenths are singletons. Germline CDR1 reads KGHSH; CDR2 reads LQKENI. This CDR3 is 15 amino acids long. V lost 6 bases and J lost 0; bases outside the gene matches: 5. The TCR comes from a woman in her twenties or thirties with acute or convalescent COVID-19. The V call is TRBV18, the J call TRBJ2-3, with 8 bases aligning to TRBD2. Specimen: peripheral blood. As DNA, the CDR3 is TGTGCCAGCTCCCCGGTAGCGGGAAGCACAGATACGCAGTATTTT. Its protein product is CASSPVAGSTDTQYF.